This record concerns one T cell receptor (beta chain) sequence. Germline CDR1 is MNHEY and CDR2 is SVGAGI. The V end lost 0 bases, the J end lost 5 bases, and 13 bases lay between the germline ends. The CDR3 runs to 15 residues. These data originate in a study of blood T cell repertoires in COVID-19. Study information: Collection of acute and convalescent COVID-19 samples took place in the United States, Italy and Spain. T cells, B-cell-depleted T cells, or PBMCs provided the cDNA or gDNA that served as material.

As processed by the authors: From reference gene primer amplification, estimates of nucleated cell counts were derived. Assay used: immunoSEQ multiplex PCR; TCRdb lists only in-frame clones, some missing. The D gene and trimming were derived from the DNA, and the V and J assignments and clone size from that table. The table records just under 150,000 clones, 80% to 90% of them present only once. This sequence was found in a human donor with acute or convalescent COVID-19. The donor label of this sample is uncertain. The chain combines TRBV6-5 with TRBJ2-5; D unresolved. Sequenced material: peripheral blood. Here the CDR3 DNA reads TGTGCCAGCAGTTACTCGGTTCCTGCGGCGGAGACCCAGTACTTC. It specifies CASSYSVPAAETQYF.